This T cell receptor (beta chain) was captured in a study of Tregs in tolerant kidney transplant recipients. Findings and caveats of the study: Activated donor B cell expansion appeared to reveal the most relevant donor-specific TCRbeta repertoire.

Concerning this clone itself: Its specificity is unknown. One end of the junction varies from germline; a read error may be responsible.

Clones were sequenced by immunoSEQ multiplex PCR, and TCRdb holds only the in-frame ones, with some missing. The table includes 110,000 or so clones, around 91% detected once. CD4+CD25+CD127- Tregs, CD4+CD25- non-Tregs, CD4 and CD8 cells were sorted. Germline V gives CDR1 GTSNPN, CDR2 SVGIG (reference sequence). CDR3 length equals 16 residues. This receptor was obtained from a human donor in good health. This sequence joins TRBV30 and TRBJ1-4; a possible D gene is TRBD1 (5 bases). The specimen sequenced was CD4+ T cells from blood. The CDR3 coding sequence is TGTGTCTGGAGTGTGACAGCGTCTGCAACTAATGAAAAACTGTTTTTT. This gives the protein CVWSVTASATNEKLFF.